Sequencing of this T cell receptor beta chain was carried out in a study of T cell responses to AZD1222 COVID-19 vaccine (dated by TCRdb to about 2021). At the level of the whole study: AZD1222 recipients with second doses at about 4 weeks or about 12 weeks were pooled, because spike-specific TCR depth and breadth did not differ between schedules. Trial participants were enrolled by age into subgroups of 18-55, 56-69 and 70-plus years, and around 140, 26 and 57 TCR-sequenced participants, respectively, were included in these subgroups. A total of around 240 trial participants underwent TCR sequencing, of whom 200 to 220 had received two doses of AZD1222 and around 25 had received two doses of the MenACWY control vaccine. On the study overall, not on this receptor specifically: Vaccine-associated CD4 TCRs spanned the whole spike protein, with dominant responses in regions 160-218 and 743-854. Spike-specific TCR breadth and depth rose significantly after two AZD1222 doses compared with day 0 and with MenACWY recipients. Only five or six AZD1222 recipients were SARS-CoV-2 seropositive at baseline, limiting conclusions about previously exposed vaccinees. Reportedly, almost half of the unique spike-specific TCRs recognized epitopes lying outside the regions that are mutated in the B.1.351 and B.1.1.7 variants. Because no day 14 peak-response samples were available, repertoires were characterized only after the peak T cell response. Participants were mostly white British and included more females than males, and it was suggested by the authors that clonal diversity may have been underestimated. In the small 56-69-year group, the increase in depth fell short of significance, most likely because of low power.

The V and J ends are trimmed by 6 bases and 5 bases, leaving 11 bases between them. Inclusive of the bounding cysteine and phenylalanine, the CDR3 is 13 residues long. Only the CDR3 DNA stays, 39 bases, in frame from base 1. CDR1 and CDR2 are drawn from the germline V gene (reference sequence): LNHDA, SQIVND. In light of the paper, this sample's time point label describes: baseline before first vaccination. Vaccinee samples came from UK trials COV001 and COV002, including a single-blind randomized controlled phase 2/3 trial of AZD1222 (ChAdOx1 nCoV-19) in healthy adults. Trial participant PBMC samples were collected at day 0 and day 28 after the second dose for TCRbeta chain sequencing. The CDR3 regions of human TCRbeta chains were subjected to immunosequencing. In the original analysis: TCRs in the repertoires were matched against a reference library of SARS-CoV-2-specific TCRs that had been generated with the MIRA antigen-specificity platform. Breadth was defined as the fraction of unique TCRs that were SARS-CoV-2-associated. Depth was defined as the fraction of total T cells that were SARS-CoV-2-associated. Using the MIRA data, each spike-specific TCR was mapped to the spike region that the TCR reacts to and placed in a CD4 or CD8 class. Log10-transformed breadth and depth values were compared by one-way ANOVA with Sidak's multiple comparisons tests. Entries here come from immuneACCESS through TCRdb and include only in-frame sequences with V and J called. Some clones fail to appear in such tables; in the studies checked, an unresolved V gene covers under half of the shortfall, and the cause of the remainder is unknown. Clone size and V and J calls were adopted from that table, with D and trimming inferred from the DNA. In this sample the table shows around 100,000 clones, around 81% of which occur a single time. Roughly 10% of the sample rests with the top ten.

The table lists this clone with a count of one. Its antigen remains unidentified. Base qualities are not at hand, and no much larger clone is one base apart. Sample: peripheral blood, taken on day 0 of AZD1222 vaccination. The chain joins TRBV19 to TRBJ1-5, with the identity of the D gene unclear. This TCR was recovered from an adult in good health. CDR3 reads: CASRLYRDQPQHF. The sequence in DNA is TGTGCCAGTAGACTTTATAGGGATCAGCCCCAGCATTTT. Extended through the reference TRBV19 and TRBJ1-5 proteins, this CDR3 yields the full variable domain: DGGITQSPKYLFRKEGQNVTLSCEQNLNHDAMYWYRQDPGQGLRLIYYSQIVNDFQKGDIAEGYSVSREKKESFPLTVTSAQKNPTAFYLCASRLYRDQPQHFGDGTRLSIL.